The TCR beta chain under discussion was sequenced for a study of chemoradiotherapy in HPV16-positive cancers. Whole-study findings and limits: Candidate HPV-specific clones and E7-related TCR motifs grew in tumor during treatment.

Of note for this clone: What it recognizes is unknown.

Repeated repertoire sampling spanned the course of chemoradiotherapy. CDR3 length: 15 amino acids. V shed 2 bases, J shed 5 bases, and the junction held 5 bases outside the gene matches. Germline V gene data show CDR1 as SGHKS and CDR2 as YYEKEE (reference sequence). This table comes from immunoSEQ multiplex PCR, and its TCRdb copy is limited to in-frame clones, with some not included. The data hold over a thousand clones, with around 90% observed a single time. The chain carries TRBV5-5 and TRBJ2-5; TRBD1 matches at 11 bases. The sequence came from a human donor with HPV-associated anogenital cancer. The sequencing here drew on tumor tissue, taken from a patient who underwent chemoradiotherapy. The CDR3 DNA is TGTGCCAGCAGCTTAGCCGGGACAGGGGGGGAGACCCAGTACTTC. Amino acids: CASSLAGTGGETQYF.